This is a list of T cell receptor beta chains from one sample in a study of early T cells in non-severe SARS-CoV-2 infection. MiXCR, applied by TCRdb to the 5' RACE reads, yields one record per CDR3 protein. The data show 40,000 to 55,000 distinct CDR3 sequences, roughly 7% seen once. The sample was whole blood. Every receptor here comes from an adult who was a healthcare worker with PCR-confirmed SARS-CoV-2 infection or an uninfected control (not recorded which). Each CDR3 is given with its conserved first and last residue. The D gene is left open where the match is weak. The listing skips clone size in some rows; elsewhere it reads once, few, many or a size class.

cdr3_length j_call clone_size d_call v_call cdr3_nt cdr3_aa
19 TRBJ2-1 NA TRBD1 TRBV4-3 TGCGCCAGCAGCCAAGCCCCTCCCGGGACAGGGTTCTCCTACAATGAGCAGTTCTTC CASSQAPPGTGFSYNEQFF
12 TRBJ2-7 many NA TRBV5-6 TGTGCCAGCAGCTTGGCGTCTATCGGGCAGTACTTC CASSLASIGQYF
14 TRBJ1-1 many NA TRBV7-6 TGTGCCAGCAGACTCACAAGTGCGAACACTGAAGCTTTCTTT CASRLTSANTEAFF
14 TRBJ1-2 NA NA TRBV7-9 TGTGCCAGCAGCTCCCTCAGGGCTAACTATGGCTACACCTTC CASSSLRANYGYTF
15 TRBJ2-7 many NA TRBV9 TGTGCCAGCAGCTCCGAGGGGGGGCAGACCTACGAGCAGTACTTC CASSSEGGQTYEQYF
13 TRBJ2-2 many NA TRBV28 TGTGCCAGTCACAGGGAGGACACCGGGGAGCTGTTTTTT CASHREDTGELFF
16 TRBJ1-5 many NA TRBV18 TGTGCCAGCTCACCATTCAAGTCCGCGGACTATCAGCCCCAGCATTTT CASSPFKSADYQPQHF
15 TRBJ2-3 NA TRBD1 TRBV6-6 TGTGCCAGCAGCTTCGGACAGGGGGGCACAGATACGCAGTATTTT CASSFGQGGTDTQYF
15 TRBJ2-5 NA NA TRBV6-4 TGTGCCAGCAGTGACTCTGAAGGGGAGGTGGAGACCCAGTACTTC CASSDSEGEVETQYF
14 TRBJ2-5 NA NA TRBV6-6 TGTGCCTCTTCTGCGAGGGCCCGGGGAGAGACCCAGTACTTC CASSARARGETQYF
14 TRBJ2-5 many NA TRBV20-1 TGCAGTGCTAGAGCTCCGTCCGGGGGAGAGACCCAGTACTTC CSARAPSGGETQYF
14 TRBJ1-1 NA TRBD1 TRBV20-1 TGCAGTGCCATACAGGGACAGTTGAACACTGAAGCTTTCTTT CSAIQGQLNTEAFF
15 TRBJ1-5 few NA TRBV12-3/TRBV12-4 TGTGCCAGCAGCCCAGAAGGACTAAGCAATCAGCCCCAGCATTTT CASSPEGLSNQPQHF
14 TRBJ2-2 few TRBD2 TRBV3-1 TGTGCCAGCACCCGGCGGGGGGCTACCGGGGAGCTGTTTTTT CASTRRGATGELFF
15 TRBJ1-1 few TRBD1 TRBV24-1 TGTGCCACGGCGCACGGACAGGGGCGAAGCACTGAAGCTTTCTTT CATAHGQGRSTEAFF
14 TRBJ1-1 few NA TRBV11-2 TGTGCCAGCAGCTTAGACGGATTCGCCCTGGGAGCTTTCTTT CASSLDGFALGAFF
12 TRBJ2-2 NA NA TRBV7-7 TGTGCCAGCAGCTTTGGATGGGGGGAGCTGTTTTTT CASSFGWGELFF
13 TRBJ1-4 few TRBD1 TRBV5-1 TGCGCCAGCAACAGGGGGGAAGGAGAAAAACTGTTTTTT CASNRGEGEKLFF
14 TRBJ2-5 few TRBD2 TRBV29-1 TGCAGCGTCAGGGAAGCGGGGGGGCCGAAGACCCAGTACTTC CSVREAGGPKTQYF
16 TRBJ2-3 NA NA TRBV11-2 TGTGCCAGCAGCTTAAGACCCGACTGGGGCCCAGATACGCAGTATTTT CASSLRPDWGPDTQYF
16 TRBJ2-1 many TRBD2 TRBV10-2 TGCGCCAGCAGTACCATGGGGACTAGGGCCTACAATGAGCAGTTCTTC CASSTMGTRAYNEQFF
14 TRBJ2-7 NA TRBD1 TRBV14 TGTGCCAGCAGCCAACCAGGGGGCAGCTACGAGCAGTACTTC CASSQPGGSYEQYF
12 TRBJ2-5 few NA TRBV28 TGTGCCACCGTACAGGGCACGGAGACCCAGTACTTC CATVQGTETQYF
13 TRBJ1-1 NA NA TRBV6-2/TRBV6-3 TGTGCCAGCAGTCGAGGGCAGTGGGCTGAAGCTTTCTTT CASSRGQWAEAFF
13 TRBJ2-7 NA NA TRBV12-3/TRBV12-4 TGTGCCAGCAGTTTGGAGTCTACCTACGAGCAGTACTTC CASSLESTYEQYF
13 TRBJ1-2 many NA TRBV29-1 TGCAGCGCCATACCGACAGAGAACTATGGCTACACCTTC CSAIPTENYGYTF
11 TRBJ1-4 many NA TRBV29-1 TGCAGCGTCCAAATAAATGAAAAACTGTTTTTT CSVQINEKLFF
16 TRBJ1-2 NA TRBD1 TRBV28 TGTGCCAGCAGTTTATCAGGGGGTACTCCCATTGGTGGCTACACCTTC CASSLSGGTPIGGYTF
16 TRBJ2-2 many TRBD2 TRBV4-2 TGTGCCAGCAGCCCGGGGAGACTAGCGGGCCCTGATGAGCTGTTTTTT CASSPGRLAGPDELFF
12 TRBJ2-7 many NA TRBV6-2/TRBV6-3 TGTGCCAGCAGTTTGTCCGCGTGGGAGCAGTACTTC CASSLSAWEQYF
16 TRBJ2-1 few TRBD1 TRBV28 TGTGCCAGCAGTTTAACCGGACAGGGGCACTACAATGAGCAGTTCTTC CASSLTGQGHYNEQFF